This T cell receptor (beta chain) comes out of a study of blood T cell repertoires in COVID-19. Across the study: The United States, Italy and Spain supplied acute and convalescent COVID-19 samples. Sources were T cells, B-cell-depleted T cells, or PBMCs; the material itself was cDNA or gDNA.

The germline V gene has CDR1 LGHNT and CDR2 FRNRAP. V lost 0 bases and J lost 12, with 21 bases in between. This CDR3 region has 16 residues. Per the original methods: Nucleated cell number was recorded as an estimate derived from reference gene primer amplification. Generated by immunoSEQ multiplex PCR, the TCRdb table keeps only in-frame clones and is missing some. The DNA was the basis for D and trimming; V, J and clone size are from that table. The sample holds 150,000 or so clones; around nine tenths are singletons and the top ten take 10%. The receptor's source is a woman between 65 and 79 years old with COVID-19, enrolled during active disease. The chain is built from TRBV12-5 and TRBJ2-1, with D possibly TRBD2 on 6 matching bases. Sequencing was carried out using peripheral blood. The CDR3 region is CASGLVLGGGMAGQFF. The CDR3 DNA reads TGTGCTAGTGGTTTGGTACTAGGTGGGGGGATGGCTGGGCAGTTCTTC.